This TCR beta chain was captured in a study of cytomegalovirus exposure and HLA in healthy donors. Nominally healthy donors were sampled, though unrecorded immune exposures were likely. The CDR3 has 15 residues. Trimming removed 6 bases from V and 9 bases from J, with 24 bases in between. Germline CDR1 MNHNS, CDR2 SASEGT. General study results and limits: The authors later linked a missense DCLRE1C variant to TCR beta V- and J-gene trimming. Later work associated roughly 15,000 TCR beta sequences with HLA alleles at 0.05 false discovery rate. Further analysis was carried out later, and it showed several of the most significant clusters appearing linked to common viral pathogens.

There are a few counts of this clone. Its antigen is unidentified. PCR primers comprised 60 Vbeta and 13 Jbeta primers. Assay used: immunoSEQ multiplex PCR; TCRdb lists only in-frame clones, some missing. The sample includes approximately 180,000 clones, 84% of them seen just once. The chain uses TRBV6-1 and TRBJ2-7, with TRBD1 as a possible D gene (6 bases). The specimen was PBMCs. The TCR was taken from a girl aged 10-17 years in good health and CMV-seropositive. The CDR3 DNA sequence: TGTGCCAGCAGGGTCTCACAGGGACATACGATGGGGCAGTACTTC. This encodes CASRVSQGHTMGQYF.